What follows is one TCR beta chain and its context. Its antigen is not identified. The PCR used 60 Vbeta and 13 Jbeta primers. Some clones are missing from TCRdb's copy, which holds only in-frame ones; the method was immunoSEQ multiplex PCR. The sample holds about 190,000 clones, approximately 80% seen once. V lost 2 bases to trimming and J lost 4 bases, with 15 bases between them. The length of the CDR3 is 15 residues. Germline V gives CDR1 SGHDT, CDR2 YYEEEE. This record comes from a study of cytomegalovirus exposure and HLA in healthy donors. General study points: Beyond CMV serostatus, there was no information to go on about immune exposure. In most subjects, TCR beta sequences reportedly gave accurate predictions of HLA-A and HLA-B alleles.

The chain uses TRBV5-6 and TRBJ1-2, with D possibly matching TRBD1 (6 bases). The specimen sequenced was PBMCs. This receptor was identified in a woman in her thirties in good health and CMV-seropositive. The CDR3 coding sequence is TGTGCCAGCAGCTTTTTCGCCGGGGGGCGCTATGGCTACACCTTC. It yields the protein CASSFFAGGRYGYTF.